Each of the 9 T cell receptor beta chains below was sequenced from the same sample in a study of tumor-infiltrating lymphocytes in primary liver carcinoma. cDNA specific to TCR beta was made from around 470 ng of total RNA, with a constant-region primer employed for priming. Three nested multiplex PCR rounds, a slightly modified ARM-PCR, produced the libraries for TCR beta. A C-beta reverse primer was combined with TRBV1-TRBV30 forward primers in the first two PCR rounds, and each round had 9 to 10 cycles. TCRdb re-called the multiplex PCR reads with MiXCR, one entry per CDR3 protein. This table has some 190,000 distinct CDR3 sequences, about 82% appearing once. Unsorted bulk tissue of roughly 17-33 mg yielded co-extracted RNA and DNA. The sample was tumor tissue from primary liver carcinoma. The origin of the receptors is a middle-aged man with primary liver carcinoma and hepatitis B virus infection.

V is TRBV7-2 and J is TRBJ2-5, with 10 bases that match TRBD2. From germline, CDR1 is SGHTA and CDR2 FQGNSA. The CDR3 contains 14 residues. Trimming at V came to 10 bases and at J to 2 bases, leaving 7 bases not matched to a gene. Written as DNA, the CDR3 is TGTGCCAACAGGACACTAGCGGGACAAGAGACCCAGTACTTC. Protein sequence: CANRTLAGQETQYF.

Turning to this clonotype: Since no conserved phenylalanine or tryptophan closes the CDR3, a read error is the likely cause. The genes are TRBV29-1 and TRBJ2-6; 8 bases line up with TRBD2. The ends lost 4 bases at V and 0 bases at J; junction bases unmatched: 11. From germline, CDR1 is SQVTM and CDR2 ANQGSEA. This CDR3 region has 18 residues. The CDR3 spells CSVGGTSGSLSGANVLTI. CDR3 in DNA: TGCAGCGTTGGAGGGACTAGTGGGAGCCTCTCTGGGGCCAACGTCCTGACTATC.

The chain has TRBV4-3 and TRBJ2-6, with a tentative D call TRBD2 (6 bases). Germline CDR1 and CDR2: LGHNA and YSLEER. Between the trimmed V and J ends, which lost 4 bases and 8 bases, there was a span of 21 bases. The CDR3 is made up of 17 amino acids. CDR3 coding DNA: TGCGCCAGCAGCCGAGATGGGTCAGGGCGCGGGACCAACGTCCTGACTTTC. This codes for CASSRDGSGRGTNVLTF.

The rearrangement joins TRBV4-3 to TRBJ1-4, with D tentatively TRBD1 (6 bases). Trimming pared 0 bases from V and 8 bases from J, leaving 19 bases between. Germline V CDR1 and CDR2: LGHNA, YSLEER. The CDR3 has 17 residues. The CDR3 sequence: CASSQDLAGGGIEKLFF. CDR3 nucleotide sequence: TGCGCCAGCAGCCAAGATCTCGCGGGGGGCGGGATCGAAAAACTGTTTTTT.

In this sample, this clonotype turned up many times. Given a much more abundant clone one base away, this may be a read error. CDR3 sequence reads: CASSQTFGSWGTQYF. The CDR3, as DNA: TGCGCCAGCAGCCAAACGTTCGGGTCTTGGGGGACCCAGTACTTC. The chain carries TRBV4-3 and TRBJ2-5; D remains unclear. CDR1 is LGHNA, CDR2 YSLEER, per germline. Trimming removed 2 bases at V and 7 bases at J, with 17 bases between. The CDR3 spans 15 residues.

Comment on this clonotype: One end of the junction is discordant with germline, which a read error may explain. CDR3 residues: CANSQVHQRKPYNEQFF. Written as DNA, the CDR3 is TGCGCCAACAGCCAAGTACATCAGCGGAAGCCCTACAATGAGCAGTTCTTC. The chain combines TRBV4-3 with TRBJ2-1; a weak D match, TRBD2 (5 bases). Germline CDR1 is LGHNA and CDR2 is YSLEER. The CDR3 covers 17 residues.

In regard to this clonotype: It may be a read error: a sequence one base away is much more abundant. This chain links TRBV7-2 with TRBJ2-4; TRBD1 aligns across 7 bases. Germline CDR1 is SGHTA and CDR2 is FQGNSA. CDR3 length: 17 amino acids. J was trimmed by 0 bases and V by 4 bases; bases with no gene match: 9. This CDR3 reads CASSSYRGTTAKNIQYF. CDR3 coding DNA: TGTGCCAGCAGCTCTTACAGGGGAACCACAGCCAAAAACATTCAGTACTTC.

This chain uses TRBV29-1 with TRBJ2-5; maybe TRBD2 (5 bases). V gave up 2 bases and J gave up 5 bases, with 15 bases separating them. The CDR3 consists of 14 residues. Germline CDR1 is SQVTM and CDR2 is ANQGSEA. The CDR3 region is CSVESEGRSETQYF. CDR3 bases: TGCAGCGTTGAATCCGAGGGTAGATCGGAGACCCAGTACTTC.

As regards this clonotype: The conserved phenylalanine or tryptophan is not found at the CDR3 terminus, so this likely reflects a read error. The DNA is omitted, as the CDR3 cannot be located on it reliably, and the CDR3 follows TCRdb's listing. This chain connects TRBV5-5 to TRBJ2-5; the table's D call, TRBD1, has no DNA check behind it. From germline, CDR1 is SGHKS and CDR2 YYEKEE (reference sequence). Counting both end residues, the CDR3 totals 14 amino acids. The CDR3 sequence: CASTWGRRGETKYL.